The 29 T cell receptor beta chains below all came from one sample that was sequenced in a study of metastatic and nonmetastatic thyroid tumors. TCRdb reanalyzed the PCR reads via MiXCR. The data show approximately 34,000 clones, with over 15% seen just once and roughly a tenth held by the top ten. Treatment of any kind had been given to no patient before thyroid surgery. Sequencing was done on a sample of blood. These TCRs come from a female donor with papillary thyroid cancer or a benign thyroid nodule (not recorded which). Some clones in this sample may be carry-over from other donors' samples.

The chain carries TRBV20-1 and TRBJ2-5, with unresolved D. Trimming stripped 3 bases from V and 5 bases from J, with 16 bases between. The germline V gene has CDR1 DFQATT and CDR2 SNEGSKA (reference sequence). The CDR3 contains 14 residues. Here the CDR3 DNA reads TGCAGTGCTAGGCTTTCAGAGTTTTTGGAGACCCAGTACTTC. Its protein is CSARLSEFLETQYF.

Ten or more counts support this clone. The CDR3 sequence is CASSPGQMNTEAFF. CDR3 in DNA: TGCGCCAGCAGCCCGGGACAGATGAACACTGAAGCTTTCTTT. The chain has TRBV5-1 and TRBJ1-1, with 7 bases aligning to TRBD1. The CDR3 runs to 14 residues. J lost 0 bases, V lost 4 bases, and 3 bases had no gene match. CDR1 SGHRS and CDR2 YFSETQ come from the germline V gene.

The CDR3 sequence: CASSPEPGRHSPLHF. In nucleotides, the CDR3 is TGTGCCAGCAGCCCCGAACCTGGACGACACTCACCCCTCCACTTT. This chain uses TRBV4-2 with TRBJ1-6; D call uncertain. Germline V gene data show CDR1 as LGHNA and CDR2 as YNFKEQ. Between the trimmed V and J ends, which lost 4 bases and 10 bases, there was a span of 17 bases. This CDR3 contains 15 residues.

This clone was picked up many times. The V and J genes are TRBV28 and TRBJ1-3; 9 bases match TRBD1. J gave up 6 bases and V 6 bases, and 6 bases lay outside the gene matches. CDR1 MDHEN and CDR2 SYDVKM come from the germline V gene. The CDR3 sequence is 14 residues long. CDR3: CASSSWTGVNTIYF. The CDR3 DNA reads TGTGCCAGCAGCTCCTGGACAGGGGTAAACACCATATATTTT.

This rearrangement joins TRBV27 to TRBJ2-1; TRBD2 agrees at 7 bases. CDR3 length equals 16 residues. The V gene end was trimmed by 3 bases and the J gene end by 6 bases; junction bases not matched to a gene: 11. Per germline, CDR1 MNHEY and CDR2 SMNVEV (reference sequence). The CDR3 coding sequence is TGTGCCAGCAGTTTCGCGGGAGCCCTTAATTTCAATGAGCAGTTCTTC. It encodes CASSFAGALNFNEQFF.

Comments on this clone: This clone may be a read error of a much larger clone one base away. The chain is built from TRBV6-4 and TRBJ2-5; D remains ambiguous. The CDR3 is 12 amino acids. Per the germline V gene, CDR1 is MRHNA and CDR2 is SNTAGT. Between the trimmed V and J ends, which lost 2 bases and 5 bases, there was a span of 6 bases. The DNA of the CDR3 is TGTGCCAGCAGTGACAACGCTGAGACCCAGTACTTC. Translating gives CASSDNAETQYF.

This rearrangement joins TRBV18 to TRBJ2-4; maybe TRBD1 (6 bases). Germline CDR1 reads KGHSH; CDR2 reads LQKENI. V was cut by 2 bases and J by 4 bases, with 9 bases left in between. The CDR3 is 14 amino acids. The CDR3 loop reads CASSPGQGKNIQYF. The CDR3 DNA reads as TGTGCCAGCTCACCAGGGCAGGGGAAAAACATTCAGTACTTC.

There are many counts of this clone. The rearrangement links TRBV29-1 to TRBJ2-1, with TRBD2 matching 7 bases. V shed 4 bases, J shed 4 bases, and the junction held 4 bases outside the gene matches. This CDR3 region has 13 residues. The germline gives CDR1 SQVTM, CDR2 ANQGSEA. CDR3 DNA sequence: TGCAGCGTTGGGCTAGCGGATTACAATGAGCAGTTCTTC. It translates to CSVGLADYNEQFF.

In its sample, this clone ranks as medium-sized. The chain uses TRBV12-3 or TRBV12-4 and TRBJ2-1, with D unresolved. The CDR3 has 12 residues. V was trimmed by 8 bases and J by 10 bases, leaving 15 bases between them. CDR3 protein: CASSVEAREQFF. Written as DNA, the CDR3 is TGTGCCAGCTCCGTAGAGGCCCGGGAGCAGTTCTTC.

This clone has ten or more counts. The V call is TRBV6-1, the J call TRBJ1-4, with 7 bases lining up with TRBD1. Germline-derived CDR1 and CDR2 are MNHNS and SASEGT. This CDR3 region has 14 residues. Losses at the gene ends were 6 bases for V and 7 bases for J; bases not matched to a gene: 8. The CDR3 DNA is TGTGCCAGCAGGGGGGGGACAGAAGTTGAAAAACTGTTTTTT. It yields the protein CASRGGTEVEKLFF.

There are a few counts of this clone. The chain recombines TRBV12-3 or TRBV12-4 with TRBJ1-3; 7 bases map to TRBD1. J was trimmed by 1 base and V by 6 bases; bases with no gene match: 6. This CDR3 comprises 15 residues. The CDR3 coding sequence is TGTGCCAGCAGACCAGGGACAGCATCTGGAAACACCATATATTTT. This encodes CASRPGTASGNTIYF.

This clone was seen repeatedly, ten times or more. The rearrangement uses TRBV19 and TRBJ2-1, with 14 bases aligning to TRBD2. Germline values: CDR1 LNHDA, CDR2 SQIVND (reference sequence). This CDR3 has 17 residues. Unmatched junction bases numbered 12, after V lost 5 bases and J lost 9 bases. Here the CDR3 reads CASSVLPGTSGRLEQFF. DNA of the CDR3: TGTGCCAGTAGTGTCTTGCCCGGGACTAGCGGGAGACTTGAGCAGTTCTTC.

This clone has a count of ten or more. A much larger clone is a single base away; this may be a read error. J is TRBJ1-1 and V is TRBV19; D is undetermined. The length of the CDR3 is 11 residues. Germline CDR1 LNHDA, CDR2 SQIVND (reference sequence). DNA of the CDR3: TGTGCCAGTAGTTATTACACTGGAGCTTTCTTT. Protein: CASSYYTGAFF.

This clone was seen at least ten times. The chain combines TRBV24-1 with TRBJ2-5; D uncertain. Germline CDR1 KGHDR, CDR2 SFDVKD. Between the trimmed V and J ends, which lost 6 bases and 3 bases, there was a span of 10 bases. The CDR3 spans 13 residues. CDR3 in DNA: TGTGCCACCAGTCACGAGGCGGAAGAGACCCAGTACTTC. Translation gives CATSHEAEETQYF.

This clone was seen repeatedly, ten times or more. The chain has TRBV10-1 and TRBJ2-3; possible D gene TRBD1, 5 bases. The CDR3 spans 13 residues. From germline, CDR1 is WNHNN and CDR2 SYGVQD (reference sequence). Trimming stripped 6 bases from V and 4 bases from J, with 11 bases between. In DNA form, the CDR3 reads TGCGCCAGCAGCCAGGGTATCGCAGATACGCAGTATTTT. It yields the protein CASSQGIADTQYF.

About this clone itself: Likely a read error: the CDR3 ends without its conserved phenylalanine or tryptophan. The DNA is omitted, as the CDR3 cannot be located on it reliably, and the CDR3 follows TCRdb's listing. The rearrangement uses TRBV9 and TRBJ1-5; the table's TRBD1 call for D was not verified on the DNA. The CDR3 spans 9 residues, counting both ends. Germline lookup yields CDR1 SGDLS and CDR2 YYNGEE. CDR3 in amino acids: CASSVSRRG.

Note on this clone: The junction departs from germline at one end; a sequencing error may be responsible. This chain uses TRBV3-1 with TRBJ2-7; possibly TRBD2 for D (5 bases). The CDR3 extends over 13 amino acids. Looked up from germline, CDR1 is LGHDT and CDR2 is YNNKEL (reference sequence). This chain's CDR3 is CGSSKAEGSVQYF. Written as DNA, the CDR3 is TGTGGCAGCAGCAAAGCTGAAGGGAGTGTGCAGTACTTC.

This clone was found many times. This chain links TRBV27 with TRBJ2-5; D is tentatively TRBD1 or TRBD2 (6 bases each). The CDR3 is 14 amino acids. The V end was cut by 3 bases, the J end by 5 bases, with 13 bases between. CDR1 is MNHEY and CDR2 is SMNVEV in the germline V gene (reference sequence). The DNA for the CDR3 is TGTGCCAGCAGTTTTTCCGGGGGCCTGGAGACCCAGTACTTC. It encodes CASSFSGGLETQYF.

This clone was detected many times. This sequence joins TRBV20-1 and TRBJ2-2; D is unclear. Trimming left V 1 base short and J 3 bases short, with 6 bases between. The CDR3 runs 13 residues. Germline V lookup: CDR1 DFQATT, CDR2 SNEGSKA (reference sequence). Here the CDR3 reads CSARVAHTGELFF. Written as DNA, the CDR3 is TGCAGTGCTAGAGTTGCCCACACCGGGGAGCTGTTTTTT.

J is TRBJ2-7 and V is TRBV2; D call uncertain. Trimming cost V 6 bases and J 4 bases, with 10 bases left between them. Germline assignment: CDR1 SNHLY and CDR2 FYNNEI. CDR3 length: 12 residues. The CDR3 DNA is TGTGCCAGCAGCCCTCAAGTATACGAGCAGTACTTC. It specifies CASSPQVYEQYF.

This clone is medium-sized (0.01 to 0.1%) by share. V is TRBV30 and J is TRBJ1-1; D is unresolved. Trimming left V 6 bases short and J 1 base short, with 6 bases between. This CDR3 region has 11 residues. Germline values: CDR1 GTSNPN, CDR2 SVGIG (reference sequence). The CDR3 spells CACERNTEAFF. CDR3 DNA sequence: TGTGCCTGTGAACGGAACACTGAAGCTTTCTTT.

V and J are TRBV7-9 and TRBJ1-1, with no clear D. Looked up from germline, CDR1 is SEHNR and CDR2 is FQNEAQ (reference sequence). The CDR3 extends over 13 amino acids. Deletions cut 2 bases from V and 1 base from J, with 5 bases between. The CDR3 coding sequence is TGTGCCAGCAGCTTATACGGGAACACTGAAGCTTTCTTT. Translation gives CASSLYGNTEAFF.

This clone appeared many times. V is TRBV15 and J is TRBJ1-2, with D hard to call. The CDR3 sequence is 15 residues long. Trimming removed 1 base from V and 4 bases from J, with 13 bases in between. Germline lookup yields CDR1 LNHNV and CDR2 YYDKDF (reference sequence). The CDR3 nucleotides are TGTGCCACCAGCAGAGGGACCGATTTCCTCTATGGCTACACCTTC. As protein: CATSRGTDFLYGYTF.

The sample holds many counts of this clone. This chain links TRBV12-3 or TRBV12-4 with TRBJ1-6; D is ambiguous. The CDR3 has 15 amino acids. Trimming took 2 bases from V and 0 from J, leaving 5 bases between them. CDR3 amino acids: CASSLISSYNSPLHF. In DNA form, the CDR3 reads TGTGCCAGCAGTTTAATCAGCTCCTATAATTCACCCCTCCACTTT.

V gene TRBV20-1 combines with J gene TRBJ1-5, with 9 bases aligning to TRBD1. The length of the CDR3 is 15 residues. V was pared by 3 bases and J by 3 bases, with 6 bases of the junction left unmatched. Looked up from germline, CDR1 is DFQATT and CDR2 is SNEGSKA (reference sequence). The DNA of the CDR3 is TGCAGTGCTAGCAGGACAGGGGCTGACAATCAGCCCCAGCATTTT. It is translated as CSASRTGADNQPQHF.

In its sample, this clone was seen many times. The chain uses TRBV30 and TRBJ2-7; D might be TRBD1 (6 bases). CDR1 GTSNPN and CDR2 SVGIG come from the germline V gene (reference sequence). V lost 5 bases and J 5 bases, leaving 10 bases between the germline ends. CDR3 size: 11 residues. The CDR3: CAWGRGHEQYF. CDR3 nucleotide sequence: TGTGCCTGGGGCAGGGGCCACGAGCAGTACTTC.

CDR3 in DNA: TGTGCCATCAGTCCGGGACCGAACTATGGCTACACCTTC. Protein product: CAISPGPNYGYTF. V and J are TRBV10-3 and TRBJ1-2, with TRBD1 as a possible D gene (5 bases). V was shortened by 5 bases and J by 2 bases, with 9 bases between the two germline ends. Germline loops: CDR1 ENHRY, CDR2 SYGVKD. This CDR3 has 13 residues.

This clone was recorded at least ten times. The chain carries TRBV5-1 and TRBJ1-1; D gene ambiguous. Germline V gene sequence: CDR1 SGHRS, CDR2 YFSETQ. The CDR3 spans 14 residues. Trimming pared 0 bases from V and 3 bases from J, leaving 9 bases between. The CDR3 sequence: CASSLEGTDTEAFF. The CDR3 DNA sequence: TGCGCCAGCAGCTTGGAGGGAACGGACACTGAAGCTTTCTTT.

This clone was seen ten or more times. The gene calls are TRBV15 and TRBJ2-7, with D hard to call. The germline V and J ends were trimmed by 9 bases and 0 bases, with 15 bases remaining between them. CDR1 LNHNV and CDR2 YYDKDF come from the germline V gene (reference sequence). The CDR3 is 14 amino acids. The CDR3: CATTTDPSSYEQYF. The CDR3 DNA reads TGTGCCACTACGACGGATCCGAGCTCCTACGAGCAGTACTTC.